This T cell receptor beta chain was observed in a study of regulatory T cells in long-lasting Graves disease. Whole-study findings and limits: Sharing of public clonotypes was greater in persistent patients (approximately 2,700) than in new patients (almost 1,000). Since the sample size was small, accuracy may have been reduced. Persistent Graves' patients showed less TCR diversity than newly diagnosed ones.

Noted time point: newly diagnosed GD, antithyroid drugs for less than 3 months. Isolated PBMC RNA provided the starting material for the TCR library. The collection involved drawing around 8.5 milliliters of peripheral blood into EDTA tubes. Of note for this clonotype: Its antigen is not known. At one of its ends the junction is not consistent with the germline gene, which may arise from a read error.

The CDR3 loop spans 12 amino acids. Arm-PCR of CDR3 regions and iRepertoire HTBI primers were used to build TCR beta libraries. TCRdb re-analysed the multiplex PCR reads in MiXCR, keeping a single row per CDR3 protein. Among 530,000 or so distinct CDR3 sequences listed, about 16% were seen once. This sample also belongs to another study, concerning T cells in Graves' hyperthyroidism and ophthalmopathy.

This rearrangement joins TRBV12-3 or TRBV12-4 to TRBJ2-7; D ambiguous. The TCR originated in a man between 18 and 29 years old with Graves disease. The specimen comprised peripheral blood mononuclear cells (PBMCs), sampled at new diagnosis, from a patient treated with antithyroid drugs. The chain's CDR3 is CASSPAYYDQYF. The CDR3 nucleotides read TGTGCCAGCAGTCCTGCATACTACGATCAGTACTTC.